These 16 T cell receptor beta chains were all obtained from the same sample, sequenced in a study of T cell clonality in common variable immunodeficiency. Sequencing was performed with immunoSEQ multiplex PCR; in TCRdb, only in-frame clones are kept and a portion is missing. Listed for the sample are 30,000 to 35,000 clones, none seen a single time. Antigen specificity for these receptors is unknown. Findings and caveats of the study: Fewer deletions and N-nucleotide insertions were reportedly seen in common variable immunodeficiency TCR beta sequences.

The sequenced sample was peripheral blood mononuclear cells. The receptors were gathered from a human donor with common variable immunodeficiency.

This clone came up many times. Read coverage stops 3 residues before the CDR3 terminus; the germline J gene supplies the remainder. The chain joins TRBV18 to TRBJ2-1, with 12 bases that match TRBD2. The CDR3 runs to 16 residues. CDR1 and CDR2 from the germline V gene are KGHSH and LQKENI. V shed 3 bases, J shed 7 bases, and the junction held 7 bases outside the gene matches. The CDR3 is CASSPRTSGIGNEQFF. CDR3 DNA, as far as it was read: TGTGCCAGCTCACCTAGGACTAGCGGGATAGGTAATGAG.

Comment on this clone: The missing CDR3 end, 3 residues past where the read stops, is filled in from the germline J gene. V usage is TRBV6-2 or TRBV6-3 and J usage is TRBJ2-6, with 8 bases fitting TRBD1. V was clipped by 5 bases and J by 2 bases; unmatched bases: 2. The CDR3 sequence is 15 residues long. CDR1 MNHEY and CDR2 SVGEGT come from the germline V gene. CDR3 residues: CASSTDRAGANVLTF. CDR3 DNA (partial): TGTGCCAGCAGTACGGACAGGGCTGGGGCCAACGTC.

This clone was observed a handful of times. Mismatch with germline at one junction end may stem from a read error. From the germline J gene comes the end of the CDR3, since the read stops 3 residues before it. This rearrangement joins TRBV5-1 to TRBJ2-7; 10 nucleotides agree with TRBD1. This CDR3 spans 14 amino acids. The germline CDR1 and CDR2 sequences are SGHRS and YFSETQ. CDR3 bases read: TGCGCCATCAGCCACGGGACAGGGGCCTACGAG. Translation: CAISHGTGAYE. The complete CDR3 reads CAISHGTGAYEQYF.

By share of the sample, this clone is large. The observed sequence ends 3 residues before the CDR3 terminus, with the missing tail filled in from the germline J gene. V and J are TRBV7-9 and TRBJ2-2; D unclear. CDR1 is SEHNR and CDR2 is FQNEAQ in the germline V gene (reference sequence). The CDR3 sequence is 15 residues long. Deletions cut 3 bases from V and 7 bases from J, with 15 bases between. The CDR3 DNA, read in part, is TGTGCCAGCAGCTTCTTCGCAGGATTCAACGGGGAG. Its protein product is CASSFFAGFNGE. The full CDR3 protein is CASSFFAGFNGELFF.

As regards this clone: The read comes to an end 3 residues before the CDR3 does, leaving the germline J gene to fill in the end. The chain uses TRBV30 and TRBJ1-4, with D unclear. Germline CDR1 is GTSNPN and CDR2 is SVGIG (reference sequence). V lost 1 base and J lost 0, with 9 bases in between. This CDR3 is built from 15 residues. The covered CDR3 bases are TGTGCCTGGAGTGCACAAATTGCAACTAATGAAAAA. Translated, it gives CAWSAQIATNEK. The complete CDR3 sequence is CAWSAQIATNEKLFF.

Note on this clone: The CDR3 goes on 3 residues after the read ends, and that part is filled in from the germline J gene. This chain connects TRBV11-2 to TRBJ2-3; D is perhaps TRBD1 (5 bases). The CDR3 contains 14 residues. Germline CDR1 reads SGHAT; CDR2 reads FQNNGV. Trimming cost V 5 bases and J 6 bases, with 15 bases left between them. CDR3 in amino acids: CASSHPRGADTQYF. The CDR3 DNA, read in part, is TGTGCCAGCAGCCATCCAAGGGGCGCGGATACG. Full variable domain (rest looked up from reference TRBV11-2 and TRBJ2-3): EAGVAQSPRYKIIEKRQSVAFWCNPISGHATLYWYQQILGQGPKLLIQFQNNGVVDDSQLPKDRFSAERLKGVDSTLKIQPAKLEDSAVYLCASSHPRGADTQYFGPGTRLTVL.

This clone occurred a few times. The read comes to an end 3 residues before the CDR3 does, leaving the germline J gene to fill in the end. The J gene is TRBJ2-7, the V gene TRBV27; the D gene could be TRBD1 or TRBD2 (5 bases each). Germline V gene lookup returns CDR1 MNHEY and CDR2 SMNVEV (reference sequence). The CDR3 has 14 amino acids. The V gene lost 8 bases and the J gene lost 2 bases, with 16 bases spanning the gap. CDR3 sequence reads: CASGQRGQPYEQYF. CDR3 DNA (partial): TGTGCCAGCGGGCAGAGGGGTCAACCCTACGAG.

The table lists this clone with a few counts. The read stops 3 residues short of the end of the CDR3; the missing end is completed from the germline J gene. V and J are TRBV6-2 or TRBV6-3 and TRBJ2-7; 12 positions match TRBD1. CDR1 is MNHEY, CDR2 SVGEGT, per germline. V was clipped by 5 bases and J by 0 bases; unmatched bases: 2. The CDR3 runs 15 residues. This CDR3 is CASSRGQGASYEQYF. CDR3 DNA (partial): TGTGCCAGCAGTCGGGGACAGGGGGCCTCCTACGAG.

This clone is labeled as medium-sized. The CDR3 is cut off 3 residues early in the read; its end comes from the germline J gene. The chain is built from TRBV19 and TRBJ2-5; a weak D match, TRBD2 (6 bases). This CDR3 has 16 residues. Germline CDR1 is LNHDA and CDR2 is SQIVND (reference sequence). V lost 1 base, J lost 2 bases, and 14 bases lay in between. CDR3 sequence reads: CASSIGYRDLQETQYF. CDR3 DNA (partial): TGTGCCAGTAGTATAGGTTACCGGGACTTACAAGAGACC.

There are many counts of this clone. The read ends 3 residues early relative to the CDR3; the germline J gene fills the gap. The chain employs TRBV5-4 and TRBJ2-5; 10 positions agree with TRBD2. CDR3 length equals 16 residues. CDR1 and CDR2 from the germline V gene are SGHNT and YYREEE (reference sequence). V lost 6 bases and J lost 2; bases outside the gene matches: 10. Incomplete CDR3 DNA: TGTGCCAGCACCTTAAAACTGACTAGCGGGCAAGAGACC. It yields the protein CASTLKLTSGQET. The entire CDR3 protein is CASTLKLTSGQETQYF. Full variable domain (rest looked up from reference TRBV5-4 and TRBJ2-5): ETGVTQSPTHLIKTRGQQVTLRCSSQSGHNTVSWYQQALGQGPQFIFQYYREEENGRGNFPPRFSGLQFPNYSSELNVNALELDDSALYLCASTLKLTSGQETQYFGPGTRLLVL.

Notes on this clone: The CDR3 is cut off 3 residues early in the read; its end comes from the germline J gene. The chain recombines TRBV10-3 with TRBJ2-5; TRBD2 aligns across 9 bases. Trimming took 5 bases from V and 4 from J; bases not matched to a gene: 2. Germline-derived CDR1 and CDR2 are ENHRY and SYGVKD. The CDR3 spans 13 residues. The CDR3 region is CAISIAGVETQYF. The CDR3 bases that were read are TGTGCCATCAGTATAGCGGGAGTAGAGACC.

In this sample, this clone turned up a few times. The read stops 3 residues short of the end of the CDR3; the missing end is completed from the germline J gene. V gene TRBV6-2 or TRBV6-3 combines with J gene TRBJ2-1; D remains ambiguous. Trimming pared 2 bases from V and 4 bases from J, leaving 9 bases between. This CDR3 has 14 amino acids. From germline, CDR1 is MNHEY and CDR2 SVGEGT. CDR3 DNA (partial): TGTGCCAGCAGTTACGCCGACTTTTACAATGAG. This encodes CASSYADFYNE. The CDR3 reads in full as CASSYADFYNEQFF.

To note about this clone: The read terminates 3 residues ahead of where the CDR3 ends, so the germline J gene completes it. This rearrangement joins TRBV2 to TRBJ2-7, with 7 bases lining up with TRBD1. This CDR3 is built from 15 residues. CDR1 is SNHLY, CDR2 FYNNEI, per germline. The V gene end was trimmed by 6 bases and the J gene end by 2 bases; junction bases not matched to a gene: 10. CDR3 amino acids: CASSPLGTVAYEQYF. The covered CDR3 bases are TGTGCCAGCAGCCCCTTGGGGACAGTAGCCTACGAG.

This clone was found many times. Sequencing ends 3 residues short of the CDR3 end; the germline J gene provides the rest. V usage is TRBV5-6 and J usage is TRBJ2-5; 7 positions agree with TRBD1. The CDR3 is 13 amino acids. Germline lookup yields CDR1 SGHDT and CDR2 YYEEEE. V shed 4 bases and J 4 bases; nucleotides not matched to a gene: 4. CDR3 bases read: TGTGCCAGCAGCAAAGGGGGCTCAGAGACC. Its protein is CASSKGGSET. The CDR3 in full is CASSKGGSETQYF.

The sample holds many counts of this clone. The CDR3 end lies 3 residues beyond the end of the read and is filled in from the germline J gene. The chain combines TRBV20-1 with TRBJ1-4; D is uncertain. V was trimmed by 5 bases and J by 6 bases, leaving 16 bases between them. Germline values: CDR1 DFQATT, CDR2 SNEGSKA (reference sequence). The CDR3 has 14 amino acids. The CDR3 here is CSARRVLRHEKLFF. CDR3 DNA (partial): TGCAGTGCTCGCCGGGTTCTACGGCATGAAAAA.

The table lists this clone with many counts. The read terminates 3 residues before the CDR3 end, so the remaining end is supplied by the germline J gene. The J gene is TRBJ1-3, the V gene TRBV23-1, with 9 bases fitting TRBD1. TRBV23-1 carries the ORF label, with uncertain function. The CDR3 covers 19 residues. Germline trimming cut 3 bases from V and 0 bases from J; bases unmatched to any gene: 12. CDR3 DNA (partial): TGCGCCAGCAGTCAGCCCGGGACAGGGTACGGTAGCTCTGGAAACACC. Translating it yields CASSQPGTGYGSSGNT. The entire CDR3 is CASSQPGTGYGSSGNTIYF.